This T cell receptor beta chain derives from a study of T cell responses to AZD1222 COVID-19 vaccine. Whole-study results and caveats: Donors were largely white British and mainly female; clonal diversity was possibly underestimated. Reports say nearly half of spike-specific TCRs go after unmutated variant regions. Seropositive status at baseline applied to only 5 to 7 AZD1222 recipients.

Libraries were prepared by immunoSEQ multiplex PCR; TCRdb keeps only in-frame clonotypes and omits some of them. The sample comprises about 200,000 clones, more than 80% of which are singletons, and about 3.5% rests with the top ten. A note on this clone: What it recognizes is unknown.

After removal of 6 bases from V and 7 bases from J, the junction contained 14 bases not matched to a gene. Germline CDR1 reads MDHEN; CDR2 reads SYDVKM. The length of the CDR3 is 16 residues. V usage is TRBV28 and J usage is TRBJ2-7; 11 nucleotides line up with TRBD2. This specimen was peripheral blood, taken 28 days after the second dose of the MenACWY control vaccine. The receptor was isolated from an adult who received the MenACWY meningococcal vaccine as a control. The CDR3 sequence: CASSVTSGTKVWEQYF. The DNA of the CDR3 is TGTGCCAGCAGCGTGACTAGCGGGACCAAGGTTTGGGAGCAGTACTTC.